This T cell receptor beta chain was profiled in a study of T cells in Graves' hyperthyroidism and ophthalmopathy. V shed 3 bases, J shed 7 bases, and the junction held 12 bases outside the gene matches. CDR3 length equals 15 residues. Study-level results: Most thyroid clonotypes with frequency above 0.001 were detected in blood. Ophthalmopathy and stable hyperthyroidism were told apart by a 13 V-J model.

TCR beta CDR3 sequences were amplified from RNA transcripts. HTBI primers were used for first-round RT-PCR of the TCR CDR3. TCRdb re-analysed the multiplex PCR reads in MiXCR, keeping a single row per CDR3 protein. The data hold about 640,000 distinct CDR3 sequences, with about 14% observed a single time. The count of this clonotype is one. The antigen is undetermined. This chain uses TRBV12-3 or TRBV12-4 with TRBJ2-7, with 7 nucleotides matching TRBD2. Sequenced material: blood. The receptor comes from a woman aged 45-60 years with Graves' ophthalmopathy. CDR3 nucleotide sequence: TGTGCCAGCAGTTTGGGGCTAGCGGTCTACAATGAGCAGTACTTC. Translating gives CASSLGLAVYNEQYF.